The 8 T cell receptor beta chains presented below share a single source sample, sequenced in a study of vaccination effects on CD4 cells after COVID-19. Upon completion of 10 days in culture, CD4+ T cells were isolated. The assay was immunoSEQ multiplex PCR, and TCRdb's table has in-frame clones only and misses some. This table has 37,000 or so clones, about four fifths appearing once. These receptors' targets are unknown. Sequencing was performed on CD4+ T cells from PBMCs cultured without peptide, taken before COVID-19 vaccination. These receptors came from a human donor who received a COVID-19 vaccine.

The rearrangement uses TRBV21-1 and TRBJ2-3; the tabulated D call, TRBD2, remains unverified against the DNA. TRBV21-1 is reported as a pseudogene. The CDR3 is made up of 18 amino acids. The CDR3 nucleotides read TGTGCCAGCAGCAAAGGTCGCGGCAGCCCGTGTAGCACAGATACGCAGTATTTT. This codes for CASSKGRGSPCSTDTQYF.

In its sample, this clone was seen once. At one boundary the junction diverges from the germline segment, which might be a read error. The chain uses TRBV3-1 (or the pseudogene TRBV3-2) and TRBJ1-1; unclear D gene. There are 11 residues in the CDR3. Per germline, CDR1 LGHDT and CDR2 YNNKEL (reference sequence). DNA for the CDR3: TGTGCCAGCAGCCAGAACACGGAAGCTTTCTTT. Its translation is CASSQNTEAFF.

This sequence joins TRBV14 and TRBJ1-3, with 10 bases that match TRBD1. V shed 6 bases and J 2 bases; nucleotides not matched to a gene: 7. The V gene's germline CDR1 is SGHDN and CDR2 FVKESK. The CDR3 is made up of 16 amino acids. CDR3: CASSAPGQGTGNTIYF. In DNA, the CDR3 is TGTGCCAGCAGTGCACCGGGACAGGGGACTGGAAACACCATATATTTT.

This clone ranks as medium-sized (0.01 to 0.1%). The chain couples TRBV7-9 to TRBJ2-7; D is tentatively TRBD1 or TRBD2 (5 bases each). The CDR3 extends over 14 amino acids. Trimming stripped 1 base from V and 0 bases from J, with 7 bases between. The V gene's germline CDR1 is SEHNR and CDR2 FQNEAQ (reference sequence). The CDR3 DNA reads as TGTGCCAGCAGCTTAGGGGACGGCTCCTACGAGCAGTACTTC. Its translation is CASSLGDGSYEQYF.

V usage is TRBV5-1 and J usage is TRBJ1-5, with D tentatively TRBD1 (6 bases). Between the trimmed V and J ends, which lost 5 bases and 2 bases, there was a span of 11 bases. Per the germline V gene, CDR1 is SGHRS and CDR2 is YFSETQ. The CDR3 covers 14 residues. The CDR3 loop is CASSYPGGNQPQHF. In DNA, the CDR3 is TGCGCCAGCAGTTATCCAGGGGGCAATCAGCCCCAGCATTTT.

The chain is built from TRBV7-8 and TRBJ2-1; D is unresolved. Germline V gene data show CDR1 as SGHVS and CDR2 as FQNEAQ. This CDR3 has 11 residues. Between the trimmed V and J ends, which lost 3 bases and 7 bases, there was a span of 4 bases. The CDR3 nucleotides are TGTGCCAGCAGCTTTAGGAATGAGCAGTTCTTC. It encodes CASSFRNEQFF.

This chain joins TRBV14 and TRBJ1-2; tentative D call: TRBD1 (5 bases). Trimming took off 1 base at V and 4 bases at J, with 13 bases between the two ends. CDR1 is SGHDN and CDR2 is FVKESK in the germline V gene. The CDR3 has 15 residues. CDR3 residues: CASSQVEWGAYGYTF. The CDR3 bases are TGTGCCAGCAGCCAAGTCGAATGGGGCGCCTATGGCTACACCTTC.

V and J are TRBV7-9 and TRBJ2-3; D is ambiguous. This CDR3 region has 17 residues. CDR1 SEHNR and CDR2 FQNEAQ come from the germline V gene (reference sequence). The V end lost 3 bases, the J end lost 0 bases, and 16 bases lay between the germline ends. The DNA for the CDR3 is TGTGCCAGCAGCTTCCCGGTGACTTACACAAGCACAGATACGCAGTATTTT. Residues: CASSFPVTYTSTDTQYF.